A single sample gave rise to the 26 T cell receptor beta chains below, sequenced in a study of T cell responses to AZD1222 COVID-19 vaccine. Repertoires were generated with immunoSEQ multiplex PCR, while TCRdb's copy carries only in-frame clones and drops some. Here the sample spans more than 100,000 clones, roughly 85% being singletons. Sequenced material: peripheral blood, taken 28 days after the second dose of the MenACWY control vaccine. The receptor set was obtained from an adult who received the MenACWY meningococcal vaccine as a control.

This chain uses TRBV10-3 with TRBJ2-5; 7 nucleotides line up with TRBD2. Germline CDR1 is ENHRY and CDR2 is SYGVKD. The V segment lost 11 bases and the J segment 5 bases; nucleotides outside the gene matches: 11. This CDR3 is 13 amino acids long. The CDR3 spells CAVSSGGGETQYF. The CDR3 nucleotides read TGTGCCGTGTCGTCCGGGGGAGGGGAGACCCAGTACTTC.

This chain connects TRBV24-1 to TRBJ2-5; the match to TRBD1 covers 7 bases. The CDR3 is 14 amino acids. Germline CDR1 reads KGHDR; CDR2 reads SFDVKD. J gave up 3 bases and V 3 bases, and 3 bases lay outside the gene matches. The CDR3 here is CATSDPGQKETQYF. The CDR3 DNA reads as TGTGCCACCAGTGATCCGGGACAGAAAGAGACCCAGTACTTC.

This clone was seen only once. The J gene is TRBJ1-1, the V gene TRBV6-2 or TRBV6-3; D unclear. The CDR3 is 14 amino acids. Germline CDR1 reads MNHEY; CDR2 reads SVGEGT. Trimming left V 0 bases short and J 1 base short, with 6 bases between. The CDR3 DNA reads TGTGCCAGCAGTTACTCCAGCAGGAACACTGAAGCTTTCTTT. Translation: CASSYSSRNTEAFF.

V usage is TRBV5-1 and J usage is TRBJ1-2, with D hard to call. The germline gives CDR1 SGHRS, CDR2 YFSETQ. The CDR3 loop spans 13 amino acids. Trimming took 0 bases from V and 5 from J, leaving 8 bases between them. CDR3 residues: CASSLEPVYGYTF. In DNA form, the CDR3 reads TGCGCCAGCAGCTTGGAGCCGGTGTATGGCTACACCTTC.

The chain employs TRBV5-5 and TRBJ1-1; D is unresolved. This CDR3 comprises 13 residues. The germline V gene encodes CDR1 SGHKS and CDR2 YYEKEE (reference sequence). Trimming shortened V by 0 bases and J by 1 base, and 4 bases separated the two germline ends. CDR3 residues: CASSLGENTEAFF. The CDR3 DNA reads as TGTGCCAGCAGCTTGGGGGAGAACACTGAAGCTTTCTTT.

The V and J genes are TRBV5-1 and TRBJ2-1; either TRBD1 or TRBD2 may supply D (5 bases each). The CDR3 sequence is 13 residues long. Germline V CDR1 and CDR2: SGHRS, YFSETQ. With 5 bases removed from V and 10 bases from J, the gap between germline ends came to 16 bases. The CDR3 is CASRGTSSGEQFF. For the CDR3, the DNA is TGCGCCAGCAGAGGGACCTCCTCAGGAGAGCAGTTCTTC.

CDR3 protein: CASSSDRGIGGANVLTF. Written as DNA, the CDR3 is TGTGCCAGCAGCTCGGACAGGGGGATTGGAGGGGCCAACGTCCTGACTTTC. The chain couples TRBV7-9 to TRBJ2-6; 10 bases are a match to TRBD1. The V segment lost 4 bases and the J segment 4 bases; nucleotides outside the gene matches: 7. Germline V CDR1 and CDR2: SEHNR, FQNEAQ (reference sequence). The CDR3 covers 17 residues.

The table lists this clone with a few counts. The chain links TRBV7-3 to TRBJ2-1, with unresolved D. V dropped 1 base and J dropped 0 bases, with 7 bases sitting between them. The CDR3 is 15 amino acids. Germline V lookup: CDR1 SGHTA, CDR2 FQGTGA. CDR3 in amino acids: CASSLNRGSYNEQFF. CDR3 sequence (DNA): TGTGCCAGCAGCTTAAACAGAGGCTCCTACAATGAGCAGTTCTTC.

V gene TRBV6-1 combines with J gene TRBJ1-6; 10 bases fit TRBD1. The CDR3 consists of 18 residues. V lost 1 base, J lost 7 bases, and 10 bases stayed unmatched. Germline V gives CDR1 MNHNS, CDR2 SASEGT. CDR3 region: CASSEVFGTGEDNSPLHF. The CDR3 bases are TGTGCCAGCAGTGAAGTTTTTGGGACAGGGGAAGACAATTCACCCCTCCACTTT.

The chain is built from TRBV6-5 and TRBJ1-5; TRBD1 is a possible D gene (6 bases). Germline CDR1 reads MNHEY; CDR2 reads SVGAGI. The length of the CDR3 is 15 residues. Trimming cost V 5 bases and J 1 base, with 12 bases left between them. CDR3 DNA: TGTGCCAGCAGTCCGACAGGCTGGAGCAATCAGCCCCAGCATTTT. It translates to CASSPTGWSNQPQHF.

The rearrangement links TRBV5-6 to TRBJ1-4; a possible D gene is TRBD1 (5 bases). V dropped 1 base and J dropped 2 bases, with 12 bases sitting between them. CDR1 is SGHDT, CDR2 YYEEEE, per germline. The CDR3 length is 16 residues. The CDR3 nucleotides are TGTGCCAGCAGCTTGCGAGGGGCTGGCACTAATGAAAAACTGTTTTTT. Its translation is CASSLRGAGTNEKLFF.

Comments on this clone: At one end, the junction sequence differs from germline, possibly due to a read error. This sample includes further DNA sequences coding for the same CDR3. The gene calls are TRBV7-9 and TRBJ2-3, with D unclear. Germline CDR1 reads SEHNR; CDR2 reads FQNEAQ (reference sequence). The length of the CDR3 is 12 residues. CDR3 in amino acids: CASSPGADTQYF. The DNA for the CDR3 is TGTGCCAGCAGCCCCGGTGCAGATACGCAATATTTT.

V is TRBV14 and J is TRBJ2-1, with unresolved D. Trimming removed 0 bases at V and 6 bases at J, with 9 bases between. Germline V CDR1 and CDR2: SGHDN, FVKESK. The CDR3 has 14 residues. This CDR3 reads CASSQDFNPNEQFF. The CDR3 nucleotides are TGTGCCAGCAGCCAAGATTTTAACCCCAATGAGCAGTTCTTC.

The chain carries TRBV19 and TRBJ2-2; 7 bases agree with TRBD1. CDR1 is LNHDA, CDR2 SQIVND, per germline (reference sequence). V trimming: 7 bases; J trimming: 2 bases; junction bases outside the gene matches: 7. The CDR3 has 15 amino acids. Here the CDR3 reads CASTYLGGNTGELFF. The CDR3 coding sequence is TGTGCCAGTACTTACTTAGGGGGCAACACCGGGGAGCTGTTTTTT.

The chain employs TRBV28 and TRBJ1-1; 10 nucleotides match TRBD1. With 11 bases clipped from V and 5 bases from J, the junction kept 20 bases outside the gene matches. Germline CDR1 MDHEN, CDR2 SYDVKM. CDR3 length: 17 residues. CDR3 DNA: TGTGCCTCCAAAAGGGGGGGACAGGGGATCGGGTGGACTGAAGCTTTCTTT. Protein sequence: CASKRGGQGIGWTEAFF.

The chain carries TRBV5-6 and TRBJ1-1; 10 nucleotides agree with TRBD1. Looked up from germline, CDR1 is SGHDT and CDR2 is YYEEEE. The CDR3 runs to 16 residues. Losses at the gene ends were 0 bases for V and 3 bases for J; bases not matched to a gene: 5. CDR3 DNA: TGTGCCAGCAGCTTGGTGGGACAGGGGAAAGACACTGAAGCTTTCTTT. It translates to CASSLVGQGKDTEAFF.

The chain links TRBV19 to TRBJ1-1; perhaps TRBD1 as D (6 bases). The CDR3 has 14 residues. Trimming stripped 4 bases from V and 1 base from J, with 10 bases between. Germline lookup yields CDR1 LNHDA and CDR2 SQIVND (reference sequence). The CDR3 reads CASSTGTSNTEAFF. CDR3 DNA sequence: TGTGCCAGTAGTACCGGGACATCGAACACTGAAGCTTTCTTT.

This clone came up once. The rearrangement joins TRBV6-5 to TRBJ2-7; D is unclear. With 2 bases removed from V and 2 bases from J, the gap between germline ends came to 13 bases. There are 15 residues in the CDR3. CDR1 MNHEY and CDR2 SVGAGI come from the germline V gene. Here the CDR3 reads CASSYDRGFPYEQYF. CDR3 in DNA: TGTGCCAGCAGTTACGACCGCGGTTTTCCCTACGAGCAGTACTTC.

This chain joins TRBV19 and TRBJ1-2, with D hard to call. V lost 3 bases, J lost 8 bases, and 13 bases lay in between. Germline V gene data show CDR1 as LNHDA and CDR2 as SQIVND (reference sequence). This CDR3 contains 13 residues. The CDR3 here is CASSIGSSHGYTF. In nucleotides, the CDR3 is TGTGCCAGTAGTATTGGCAGCTCCCACGGCTACACCTTC.

The DNA for the CDR3 is TGTGCCAGCAGCCAAATACACACTGAAGCTTTCTTT. Protein: CASSQIHTEAFF. V and J are TRBV14 and TRBJ1-1, with unresolved D. Germline CDR1 SGHDN, CDR2 FVKESK. Trimming took off 2 bases at V and 3 bases at J, with 4 bases between the two ends. This CDR3 contains 12 residues. Drawing the rest from reference TRBV14 and TRBJ1-1, the complete variable domain is EAGVTQFPSHSVIEKGQTVTLRCDPISGHDNLYWYRRVMGKEIKFLLHFVKESKQDESGMPNNRFLAERTGGTYSTLKVQPAELEDSGVYFCASSQIHTEAFFGQGTRLTVV.

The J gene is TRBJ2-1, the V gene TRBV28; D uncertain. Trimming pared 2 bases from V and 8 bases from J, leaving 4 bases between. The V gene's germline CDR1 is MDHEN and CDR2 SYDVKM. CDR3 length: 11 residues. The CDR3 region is CASSLRDEQFF. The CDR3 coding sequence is TGTGCCAGCAGTTTAAGGGATGAGCAGTTCTTC.

Here the CDR3 DNA reads TGTGCCAGCAGCCCGACGGGTTCGAACACTGAAGCTTTCTTT. Protein sequence: CASSPTGSNTEAFF. This sequence joins TRBV6-5 and TRBJ1-1; D remains ambiguous. This CDR3 spans 14 amino acids. Germline V gene lookup returns CDR1 MNHEY and CDR2 SVGAGI. V dropped 6 bases and J dropped 1 base, with 12 bases sitting between them.

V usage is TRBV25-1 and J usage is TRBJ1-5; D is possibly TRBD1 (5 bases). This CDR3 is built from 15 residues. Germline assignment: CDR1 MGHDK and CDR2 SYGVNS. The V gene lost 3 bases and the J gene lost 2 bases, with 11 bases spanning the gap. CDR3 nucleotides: TGTGCCAGCAGTGAGGGGCAGGGAGGCAATCAGCCCCAGCATTTT. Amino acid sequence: CASSEGQGGNQPQHF. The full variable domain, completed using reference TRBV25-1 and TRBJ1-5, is EADIYQTPRYLVIGTGKKITLECSQTMGHDKMYWYQQDPGMELHLIHYSYGVNSTEKGDLSSESTVSRIRTEHFPLTLESARPSHTSQYLCASSEGQGGNQPQHFGDGTRLSIL.

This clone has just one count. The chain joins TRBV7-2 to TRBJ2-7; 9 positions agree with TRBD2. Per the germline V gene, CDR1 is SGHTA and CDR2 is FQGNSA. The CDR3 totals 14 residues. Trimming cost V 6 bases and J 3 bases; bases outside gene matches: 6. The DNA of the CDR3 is TGTGCCAGCAGAAGTGGACTAGCGCACTACGAGCAGTACTTC. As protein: CASRSGLAHYEQYF.

Here the CDR3 DNA reads TGTGCCAGCACCTTATCTCAGGGGGCTGGGGAAGCTTTCTTT. It specifies CASTLSQGAGEAFF. The chain carries TRBV6-5 and TRBJ1-1; 8 positions agree with TRBD1. This CDR3 is 14 amino acids long. V lost 7 bases to trimming and J lost 8 bases; unmatched junction nucleotides: 12. From germline, CDR1 is MNHEY and CDR2 SVGAGI.

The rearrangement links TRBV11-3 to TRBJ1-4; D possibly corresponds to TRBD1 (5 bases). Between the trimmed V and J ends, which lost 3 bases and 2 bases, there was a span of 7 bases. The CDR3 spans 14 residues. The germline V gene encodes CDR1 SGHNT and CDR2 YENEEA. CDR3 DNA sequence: TGTGCCAGCAGCTTTTGGGGCACTAATGAAAAACTGTTTTTT. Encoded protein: CASSFWGTNEKLFF.